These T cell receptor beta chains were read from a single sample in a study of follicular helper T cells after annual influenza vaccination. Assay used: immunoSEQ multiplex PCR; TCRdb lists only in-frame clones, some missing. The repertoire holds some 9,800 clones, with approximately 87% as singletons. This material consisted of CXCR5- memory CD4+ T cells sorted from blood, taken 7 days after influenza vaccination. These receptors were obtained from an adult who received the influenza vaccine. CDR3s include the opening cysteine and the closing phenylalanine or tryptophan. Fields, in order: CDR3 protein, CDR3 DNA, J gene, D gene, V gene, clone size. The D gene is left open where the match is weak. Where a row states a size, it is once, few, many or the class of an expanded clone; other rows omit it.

CDR3: CASSRNAAGEETQYF
DNA: TGCGCCAGCAGCCGGAATGCGGCGGGGGAAGAGACCCAGTACTTC
J: TRBJ2-5
D: TRBD2
V: TRBV4-1
size: -

CDR3: CASSVEGRRNTIYF
DNA: TGTGCCAGTAGTGTTGAGGGGAGGCGAAACACCATATATTTT
J: TRBJ1-3
D: -
V: TRBV19
size: -

CDR3: CASTATSGGDTQYF
DNA: TGCGCCAGCACCGCGACTAGCGGGGGAGATACGCAGTATTTT
J: TRBJ2-3
D: TRBD2
V: TRBV5-1
size: -

CDR3: CASSEWGGAYEQYF
DNA: TGTGCCAGCAGTGAGTGGGGGGGGGCCTACGAGCAGTACTTC
J: TRBJ2-7
D: TRBD2
V: TRBV2
size: -

CDR3: CASRPARSYNEQFF
DNA: TGTGCCAGTAGGCCGGCCAGATCCTACAATGAGCAGTTCTTC
J: TRBJ2-1
D: -
V: TRBV19
size: -

CDR3: CASSLGQETQYF
DNA: TGTGCCAGCAGCTTAGGCCAAGAGACCCAGTACTTC
J: TRBJ2-5
D: -
V: TRBV7-9
size: -

CDR3: CATSRDRGTGGGGELFF
DNA: TGTGCCACCAGCAGAGATCGAGGGACAGGGGGCGGCGGGGAGCTGTTTTTT
J: TRBJ2-2
D: TRBD1
V: TRBV15
size: -

CDR3: CASSYPQGYTF
DNA: TGTGCCAGCAGTTACCCGCAGGGCTACACCTTC
J: TRBJ1-2
D: -
V: TRBV6-5
size: -

CDR3: CASSVVGGGTNEQFF
DNA: TGTGCCAGCAGCGTAGTTGGCGGGGGGACCAATGAGCAGTTCTTC
J: TRBJ2-1
D: TRBD2
V: TRBV9
size: -

CDR3: CASSYSLGRGVYEQYF
DNA: TGTGCCAGCAGTTACTCTCTAGGCAGGGGGGTTTACGAGCAGTACTTC
J: TRBJ2-7
D: -
V: TRBV6-6
size: -

CDR3: CASSIQGDRNQPQHF
DNA: TGTGCCAGTAGTATACAGGGGGATCGCAATCAGCCCCAGCATTTT
J: TRBJ1-5
D: TRBD1
V: TRBV19
size: -

CDR3: CASSQVLASSYNEQFF
DNA: TGCGCCAGCAGCCAAGTTCTGGCTAGCTCCTACAATGAGCAGTTCTTC
J: TRBJ2-1
D: -
V: TRBV4-3
size: -

CDR3: CASSQPGREYEQYF
DNA: TGTGCCAGCAGTCAACCGGGACGGGAGTACGAGCAGTACTTC
J: TRBJ2-7
D: -
V: TRBV6-6
size: -

CDR3: CATSRDKSGHGEQYF
DNA: TGTGCCACCAGCAGAGATAAGTCAGGGCATGGCGAGCAGTACTTC
J: TRBJ2-7
D: -
V: TRBV15
size: -

CDR3: CASSPRTGDEVTQYF
DNA: TGTGCCAGTAGTCCCCGGACAGGGGATGAGGTGACCCAGTACTTC
J: TRBJ2-5
D: TRBD1
V: TRBV19
size: few

CDR3: CAISGNHLETQYF
DNA: TGCGCCATCAGTGGTAACCACCTGGAGACCCAGTACTTC
J: TRBJ2-5
D: -
V: TRBV10-3
size: -

CDR3: CASNLRTGGTEAFF
DNA: TGTGCCAGCAATTTAAGAACTGGGGGCACTGAAGCTTTCTTT
J: TRBJ1-1
D: -
V: TRBV28
size: once

CDR3: CASSQGLGGTGNTIYF
DNA: TGCGCCAGCAGCCAAGGATTAGGGGGAACCGGAAACACCATATATTTT
J: TRBJ1-3
D: -
V: TRBV4-3
size: -

CDR3: CASSLGGLAGGPNTQYF
DNA: TGTGCCAGCAGCTTGGGAGGACTAGCGGGGGGGCCGAATACGCAGTATTTT
J: TRBJ2-3
D: TRBD2
V: TRBV5-4
size: -

CDR3: CASSDVRAVCEKLFF
DNA: TGTGCCAGCAGTGACGTAAGGGCCGTTTGCGAAAAACTGTTTTTT
J: TRBJ1-4
D: -
V: TRBV6-4
size: -

CDR3: CASSQDWASIPYEQYF
DNA: TGCGCCAGCAGCCAAGATTGGGCCAGCATACCCTACGAGCAGTACTTC
J: TRBJ2-7
D: -
V: TRBV4-3
size: -

CDR3: CASSHIQGTGNTIYF
DNA: TGTGCCAGCTCACATATACAGGGGACTGGAAACACCATATATTTT
J: TRBJ1-3
D: TRBD1
V: TRBV18
size: -

CDR3: CASSLFGGNTEAFF
DNA: TGTGCCAGCAGCTTGTTTGGGGGGAACACTGAAGCTTTCTTT
J: TRBJ1-1
D: -
V: TRBV5-4
size: -

CDR3: CASSLLFSGNTIYF
DNA: TGTGCCAGCAGCTTATTATTCTCTGGAAACACCATATATTTT
J: TRBJ1-3
D: -
V: TRBV7-9
size: -

CDR3: CASSLGLAGYTQYF
DNA: TGTGCCAGCAGTTTAGGGCTAGCCGGGTATACGCAGTATTTT
J: TRBJ2-3
D: -
V: TRBV27
size: -

CDR3: CASSGEKDSSYNEQFF
DNA: TGCGCCAGCAGCGGGGAGAAGGACAGCTCCTACAATGAGCAGTTCTTC
J: TRBJ2-1
D: -
V: TRBV5-1
size: -

CDR3: CASSPKSSGHTQYF
DNA: TGCGCCAGCAGTCCAAAAAGTTCAGGACATACGCAGTATTTT
J: TRBJ2-3
D: -
V: TRBV23-1
size: -

CDR3: CASSPSGGPYNEQFF
DNA: TGTGCCAGCAGCCCCTCCGGCGGCCCCTACAATGAGCAGTTCTTC
J: TRBJ2-1
D: -
V: TRBV11-2
size: -

CDR3: CASSSFYEQYF
DNA: TGTGCCAGCAGTTCCTTCTACGAGCAGTACTTC
J: TRBJ2-7
D: -
V: TRBV28
size: -

CDR3: CASSPGGALNEQFF
DNA: TGTGCCAGCAGCCCGGGGGGGGCCTTGAATGAGCAGTTCTTC
J: TRBJ2-1
D: TRBD2
V: TRBV9
size: once

CDR3: CASSLAERQYF
DNA: TGTGCCAGCAGCTTAGCCGAGCGGCAGTACTTC
J: TRBJ2-7
D: -
V: TRBV7-2
size: -

CDR3: CASSLQRGWTDTQYF
DNA: TGTGCCAGCAGTTTACAGCGGGGTTGGACAGATACGCAGTATTTT
J: TRBJ2-3
D: TRBD2
V: TRBV28
size: -

CDR3: CASSQDAGGAGYNEQFF
DNA: TGCGCCAGCAGCCAAGATGCGGGGGGGGCGGGATACAATGAGCAGTTCTTC
J: TRBJ2-1
D: TRBD2
V: TRBV4-1
size: -

CDR3: CASSTRQGEETQYF
DNA: TGCGCCAGCAGCACCCGACAGGGGGAAGAGACCCAGTACTTC
J: TRBJ2-5
D: TRBD1
V: TRBV5-1
size: few

CDR3: CASRKTGEINEKLFF
DNA: TGTGCCAGCAGAAAGACCGGGGAGATCAATGAAAAACTGTTTTTT
J: TRBJ1-4
D: -
V: TRBV7-9
size: once

CDR3: CASSRPEANTGELFF
DNA: TGTGCCAGTAGTAGACCGGAAGCGAACACCGGGGAGCTGTTTTTT
J: TRBJ2-2
D: -
V: TRBV19
size: -